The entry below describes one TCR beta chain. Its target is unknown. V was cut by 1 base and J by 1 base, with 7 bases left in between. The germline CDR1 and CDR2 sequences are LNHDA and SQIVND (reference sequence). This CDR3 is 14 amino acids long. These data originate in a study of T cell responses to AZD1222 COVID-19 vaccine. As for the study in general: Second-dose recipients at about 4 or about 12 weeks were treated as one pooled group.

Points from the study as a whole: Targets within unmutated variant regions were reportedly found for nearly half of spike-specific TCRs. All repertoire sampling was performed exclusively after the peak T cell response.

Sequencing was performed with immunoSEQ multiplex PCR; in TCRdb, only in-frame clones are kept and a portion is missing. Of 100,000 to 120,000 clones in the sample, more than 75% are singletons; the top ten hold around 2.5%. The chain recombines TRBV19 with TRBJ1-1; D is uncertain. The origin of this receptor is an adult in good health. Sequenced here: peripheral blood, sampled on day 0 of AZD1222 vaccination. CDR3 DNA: TGTGCCAGTAGTATAGGGAGCGGGAACACTGAAGCTTTCTTT. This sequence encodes CASSIGSGNTEAFF.